The entry that follows covers one T cell receptor (beta chain) sequence. This clonotype was seen only once. Its antigen is not yet known. Base qualities are not at hand, and no much larger clone is one base apart. A single read constitutes weak evidence. V is shortened by 1 base, J by 5 bases, and the region joining them spans 11 bases. Sequences DFQATT (CDR1) and SNEGSKA (CDR2) are obtained from the germline V gene (reference sequence). The CDR3 contains 13 residues, cysteine and phenylalanine counted. Only the CDR3 DNA stays, 39 bases, in frame from base 1. The data are from a study of blood T cells in healthy people across ages (dated by TCRdb to between 2015 and 2017). Context from the whole study: In model experiments, roughly one uniquely barcoded TCR beta cDNA molecule per two T cells was captured by template switching. To track age-related changes in TCR beta repertoire diversity, the study relied on deep sequencing normalized with unique cDNA molecular identifiers. Four age groups were formed from the donors: young (average 16 years), middle-aged (approximately 41), aged (roughly 58) and long-lived (roughly 88). To avoid experimental bias, donors of different ages were distributed randomly across sequencing lanes. Two additional independent replicas of 1 million unique cDNA reads from the same blood draw were analyzed for two donors (one aged 18 to 30 and one aged 80 or older).

Donors were under 40 systemically healthy Caucasian individuals from Russia aged about 6 to 100 years. Approximately 9.3 milliliters of peripheral blood were drawn from each donor into EDTA-treated Vacutainer tubes. Ficoll-Paque density-gradient centrifugation was used to isolate PBMCs, with at least 6 million per sample. Trizol reagent was used to extract total RNA from the PBMCs, yielding at least 5.5 micrograms per sample. For every donor, an aliquot of PBMCs went through flow cytometry to measure the percentages of naive CD45RAhigh/CD27high T cells. The study at large found these results: Total diversity estimates from one million sequenced T cells were considered lower bounds and underestimates. Observed TCR beta diversity per million T cells fell roughly linearly with age, and a significant reduction was already apparent by age approximately 40. Bulk unsorted PBMC profiling prevented conclusive comparison of naive and antigen-experienced compartments. The long-lived group showed more naive CD4+ T cells, fewer expanded clones and increased TCR diversity than the aged group, suggesting age selection. Donor CMV infection status was unknown, potentially confounding age-related changes in expanded clonotypes. A strong correlation was found between observed TCR beta diversity and the percentage of naive T cells measured by flow cytometry.

Library generation was performed with 5' RACE. The reads were generated on an Illumina HiSeq 2500. A second PCR of about 6 to 12 cycles was run with a J-beta primer mix and a sample-barcoded 5' primer. A template-switch 5' adaptor carrying 12 random nucleotides introduced a unique molecular identifier onto each TCR beta cDNA molecule. At least 2.5 million CDR3-containing paired-end reads were obtained from each sample. First-strand cDNA synthesis was performed from all RNA using the Mint cDNA synthesis kit, with priming by a TRBC-specific oligonucleotide. Following uracil-DNA glycosylase treatment, a first 18-cycle PCR with universal primers M1SS and BC2_uni_R was performed on all cDNA. In the paper's pipeline: Normalization of each sample was performed by random selection of 1 million high-quality reads, each carrying a distinct molecular identifier. Reads with shared molecular identifiers were discarded instead of being binned into consensus sequences. MiTCR, with a Q25 quality threshold and the strictest error-elimination algorithm, was used for CDR3 identification, clonotype clustering and error correction. Lower-bound total TCR beta diversity was estimated with a nonparametric unseen species model using Euler transformation. TCRdb ran its own pipeline on the public reads, namely fastp trimming at Q25 and MiXCR clone calling, and kept in-frame beta chains. Each CDR3 protein appears once, grouped with its most common genes and DNA. The authors' filters were not applied to this entry. In this sample the table shows fewer than 1,000,000 distinct CDR3 sequences, about 45% of which occur a single time. Jointly, the top ten make up less than 20% of the sample.

Sequencing was performed on blood. This receptor chain uses TRBV20-1 and TRBJ2-5; no D gene call is confident. This clonotype was sampled from an elderly man in good health. The sequenced DNA is TGCAGTGCTAGAGTTAGGAGCATGGAGACCCAGTACTTC. The translation is CSARVRSMETQYF.